The present T cell receptor beta chain was sequenced within a study of T cells in women clearing cervical HPV infection. On the study more broadly: Cases: HPV16-related CIN3 or worse on histology, a couple of invasive cancers.

To note about this clone: Its specificity is unknown.

This table comes from immunoSEQ multiplex PCR, and its TCRdb copy is limited to in-frame clones, with some not included. Its clone listing holds about 23,000 clones. Study observations and caveats: Richness plus V gene abundances separated cases from controls with AUC about 0.8.

This receptor was identified in a woman between 18 and 70 years old with a cervical HPV16 infection that either progressed to CIN3+ or cleared (not recorded which). Material: blood buffy coat.

The CDR3 reads CSANGGGADTQYF. The sequenced CDR3 bases are TGCAGTGCCAACGGGGGGGGCGCAGATACG. This chain links TRBV20-1 with TRBJ2-3; the match to TRBD2 covers 8 bases. The CDR3 extends 3 residues past the end of the read, so its final part is completed from the germline J gene. V lost 6 bases to trimming and J lost 4 bases; unmatched junction nucleotides: 6. Germline V gene lookup returns CDR1 DFQATT and CDR2 SNEGSKA (reference sequence). The length of the CDR3 is 13 residues.